This T cell receptor (beta chain) was captured in a study of T-cell memory formation after mild COVID-19. Study-level background: TCR clusters largely stayed donor specific.

This clonotype was seen a few times. TCRdb re-called the 5' RACE reads with MiXCR, one entry per CDR3 protein. The sample yields 150,000 to 200,000 distinct CDR3 sequences, over 20% seen once. Germline CDR1 is MDHEN and CDR2 is SYDVKM. The CDR3 is made up of 17 amino acids. V was clipped by 2 bases and J by 2 bases; unmatched bases: 12. The sequenced sample consisted of PBMCs or a T cell subset sorted from them (not recorded which). This sequence joins TRBV28 and TRBJ2-7, with 7 bases fitting TRBD1. The sequence was collected from an adult woman who had mild COVID-19 (a few samples of this study predate the infection). Cell type and time point are not known. CDR3 protein: CASSLPTGLRATYEQYF. The CDR3 DNA sequence: TGTGCCAGCAGTTTACCGACAGGGCTTAGGGCTACCTACGAGCAGTACTTC. Filled out from reference TRBV28 and TRBJ2-7, the complete variable domain reads DVKVTQSSRYLVKRTGEKVFLECVQDMDHENMFWYRQDPGLGLRLIYFSYDVKMKEKGDIPEGYSVSREKKERFSLILESASTNQTSMYLCASSLPTGLRATYEQYFGPGTRLTVT.